This TCR beta chain was sequenced during a study of shared clonotypes between healthy human individuals. Study overall: The study enrolled a couple of women and three men aged 18 to 49. Study conclusions and caveats: Non-shared clonotypes displayed generation probabilities falling below those of clonotypes present in all four donors. Clonotype sharing across a few donors was observed for 5% to 6.5% of naive CD4 clonotypes.

Produced via immunoSEQ multiplex PCR; TCRdb's table is partial and in-frame only. The data contain millions of clones, roughly 96% of them seen just once; the ten biggest clones take up roughly 0.13%. Note on this clone: Antigen specificity is unknown. Other DNA sequences in this sample translate to the same CDR3.

Per the germline V gene, CDR1 is SGHNT and CDR2 is YYREEE (reference sequence). V shed 0 bases and J 2 bases; nucleotides not matched to a gene: 2. The CDR3 has 15 residues. The sequenced material came from naive CD4+ T cells sorted from blood. The subset was: CD45RA+ positively selected. The sequence was collected from a young man in good health. This sequence joins TRBV5-4 and TRBJ1-5, with 7 bases identical to TRBD1. The CDR3 nucleotides read TGTGCCAGCAGCTTGGACGGGACAGGCAATCAGCCCCAGCATTTT. Translated: CASSLDGTGNQPQHF.